This entry describes one TCR beta chain. The antigen is not known. V gave up 2 bases and J gave up 3 bases, with 8 bases separating them. Germline-derived CDR1 and CDR2 are GTSNPN and SVGIG (reference sequence). The CDR3 totals 12 residues. This sample was taken from a study of radiotherapy plus CTLA-4 blockade in lung cancer. Whole-study results and caveats: Increased serum interferon-beta after radiation also reportedly predicted response strongly.

The repertoire was sequenced with immunoSEQ multiplex PCR; TCRdb's copy has only in-frame clones and lacks some. This sample has about 53,000 clones; around 83% occur once, and the top ten carry 25% to 35%. The source is a human donor with non-small cell lung cancer whose response to radiotherapy plus ipilimumab could not be evaluated. The source was peripheral blood, collected from a patient treated with radiotherapy plus ipilimumab. This sequence joins TRBV30 and TRBJ2-7, with D tentatively TRBD2 (5 bases). Here the CDR3 reads CAWSLRGYEQYF. CDR3 DNA: TGTGCCTGGAGTTTACGGGGCTACGAGCAGTACTTC.